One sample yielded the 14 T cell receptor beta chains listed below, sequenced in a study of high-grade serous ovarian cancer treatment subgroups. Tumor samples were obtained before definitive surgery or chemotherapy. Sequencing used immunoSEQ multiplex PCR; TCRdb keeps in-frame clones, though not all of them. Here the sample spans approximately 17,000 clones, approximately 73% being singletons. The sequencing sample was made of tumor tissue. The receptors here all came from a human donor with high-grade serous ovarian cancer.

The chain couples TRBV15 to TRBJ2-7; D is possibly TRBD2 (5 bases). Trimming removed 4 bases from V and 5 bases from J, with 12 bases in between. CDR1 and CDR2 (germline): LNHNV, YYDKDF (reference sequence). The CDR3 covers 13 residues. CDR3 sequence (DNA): TGTGCCACCAGCACGGGATACACGAACGAGCAGTACTTC. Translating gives CATSTGYTNEQYF.

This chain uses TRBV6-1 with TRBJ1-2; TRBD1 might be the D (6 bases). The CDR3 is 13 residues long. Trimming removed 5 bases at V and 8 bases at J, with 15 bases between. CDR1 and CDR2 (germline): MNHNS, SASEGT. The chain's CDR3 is CASSRKGGEGYTF. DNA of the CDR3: TGTGCCAGCAGTCGCAAGGGGGGAGAGGGCTACACCTTC.

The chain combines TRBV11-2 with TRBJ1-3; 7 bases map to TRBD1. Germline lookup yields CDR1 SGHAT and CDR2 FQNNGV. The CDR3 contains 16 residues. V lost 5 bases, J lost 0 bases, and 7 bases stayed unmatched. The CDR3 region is CASSPKTGRSGNTIYF. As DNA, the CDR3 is TGTGCCAGCAGCCCCAAGACAGGGCGCTCTGGAAACACCATATATTTT.

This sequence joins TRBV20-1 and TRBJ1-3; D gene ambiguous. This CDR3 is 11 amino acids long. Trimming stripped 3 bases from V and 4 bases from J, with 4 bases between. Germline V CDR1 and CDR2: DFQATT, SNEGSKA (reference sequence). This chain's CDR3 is CSASAGNTIYF. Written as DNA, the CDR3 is TGCAGTGCTAGTGCAGGAAACACCATATATTTT.

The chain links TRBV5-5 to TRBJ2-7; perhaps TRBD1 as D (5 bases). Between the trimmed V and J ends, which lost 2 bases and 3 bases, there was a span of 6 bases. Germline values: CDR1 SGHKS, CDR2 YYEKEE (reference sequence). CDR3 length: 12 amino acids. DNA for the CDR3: TGTGCCAGCAGCTTCCAGGGCTACGAGCAGTACTTC. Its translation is CASSFQGYEQYF.

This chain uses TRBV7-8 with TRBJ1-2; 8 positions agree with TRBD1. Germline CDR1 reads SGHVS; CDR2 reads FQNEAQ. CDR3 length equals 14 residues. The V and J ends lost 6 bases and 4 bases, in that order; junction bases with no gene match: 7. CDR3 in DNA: TGTGCCAGCAGTCTCCCAGGACAGGGCTATGGCTACACCTTC. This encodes CASSLPGQGYGYTF.

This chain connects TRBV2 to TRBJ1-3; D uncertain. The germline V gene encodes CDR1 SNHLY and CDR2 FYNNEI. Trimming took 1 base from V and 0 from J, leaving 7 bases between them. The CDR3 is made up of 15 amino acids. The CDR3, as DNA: TGTGCCAGCAGTGAAGGACGGTTCTCTGGAAACACCATATATTTT. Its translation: CASSEGRFSGNTIYF.

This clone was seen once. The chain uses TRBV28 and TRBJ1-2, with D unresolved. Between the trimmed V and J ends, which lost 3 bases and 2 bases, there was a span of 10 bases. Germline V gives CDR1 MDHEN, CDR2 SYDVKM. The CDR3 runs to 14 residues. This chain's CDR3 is CASSFRGGNYGYTF. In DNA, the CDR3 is TGTGCCAGCAGTTTCCGCGGAGGGAACTATGGCTACACCTTC.

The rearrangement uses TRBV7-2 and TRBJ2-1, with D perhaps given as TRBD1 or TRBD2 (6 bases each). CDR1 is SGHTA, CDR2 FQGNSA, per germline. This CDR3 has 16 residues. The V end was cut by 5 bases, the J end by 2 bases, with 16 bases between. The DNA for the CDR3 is TGTGCCAGCAGCCCCTCGGGGGCGCATGCCTACAATGAGCAGTTCTTC. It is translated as CASSPSGAHAYNEQFF.

The CDR3 coding sequence is TGTGCCTGGAGTGTAGCAGACATTCAGTACTTC. As protein: CAWSVADIQYF. V is TRBV30 and J is TRBJ2-4, with D unresolved. Trimming removed 0 bases from V and 8 bases from J, with 5 bases in between. The CDR3 covers 11 residues. CDR1 is GTSNPN, CDR2 SVGIG, per germline (reference sequence). Full variable domain (remainder filled in from reference TRBV30 and TRBJ2-4): SQTIHQWPATLVQPVGSPLSLECTVEGTSNPNLYWYRQAAGRGLQLLFYSVGIGQISSEVPQNLSASRPQDRQFILSSKKLLLSDSGFYLCAWSVADIQYFGAGTRLSVL.

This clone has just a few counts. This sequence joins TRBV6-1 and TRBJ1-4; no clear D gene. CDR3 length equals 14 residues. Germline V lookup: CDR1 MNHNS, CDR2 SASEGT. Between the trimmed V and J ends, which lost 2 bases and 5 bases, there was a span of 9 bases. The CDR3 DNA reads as TGTGCCAGCAGTGAAAAGTCGCAGAATGAAAAACTGTTTTTT. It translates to CASSEKSQNEKLFF.

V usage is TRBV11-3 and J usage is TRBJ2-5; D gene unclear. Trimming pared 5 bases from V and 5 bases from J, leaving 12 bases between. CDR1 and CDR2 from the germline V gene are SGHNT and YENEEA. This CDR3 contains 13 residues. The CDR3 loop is CASSVLKYETQYF. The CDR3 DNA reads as TGTGCCAGCAGCGTCTTGAAATACGAGACCCAGTACTTC.

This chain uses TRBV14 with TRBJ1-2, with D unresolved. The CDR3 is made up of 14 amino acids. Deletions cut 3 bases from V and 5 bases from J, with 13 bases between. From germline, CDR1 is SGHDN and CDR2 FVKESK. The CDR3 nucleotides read TGTGCCAGCAGCCACCAAGGTAGACCTTATGGCTACACCTTC. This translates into CASSHQGRPYGYTF.

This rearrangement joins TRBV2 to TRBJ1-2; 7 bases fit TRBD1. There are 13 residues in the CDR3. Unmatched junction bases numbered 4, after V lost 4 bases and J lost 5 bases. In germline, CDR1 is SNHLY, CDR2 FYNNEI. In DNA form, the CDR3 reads TGTGCCAGCAGTGTCCAGGGGGGGTATGGCTACACCTTC. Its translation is CASSVQGGYGYTF. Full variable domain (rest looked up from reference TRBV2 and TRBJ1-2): EPEVTQTPSHQVTQMGQEVILRCVPISNHLYFYWYRQILGQKVEFLVSFYNNEISEKSEIFDDQFSVERPDGSNFTLKIRSTKLEDSAMYFCASSVQGGYGYTFGSGTRLTVV.